The T cell receptor (beta chain) described here comes from a study of T cells in Graves' hyperthyroidism and ophthalmopathy. The sample holds a few counts of this clonotype. Template material for amplifying TCR beta CDR3 regions consisted of RNA transcripts. TCR CDR3 regions were first amplified by RT-PCR with HTBI primers. MiXCR, run by TCRdb on the multiplex PCR reads, gives a single entry per CDR3 protein. This sample yields around 490,000 distinct CDR3 sequences, of which just under 20% are seen a single time; 40% to 50% belongs to the top ten. CDR3 size: 15 residues. Trimming removed 0 bases from V and 8 bases from J, with 17 bases in between. Germline CDR1 and CDR2: DFQATT and SNEGSKA (reference sequence).

Sequenced input: blood. This chain connects TRBV20-1 to TRBJ2-1, with D perhaps TRBD1 (6 bases). This clonotype was sampled from a man aged 35-49 years with Graves' ophthalmopathy. CDR3 protein: CSARDAGVGNDEQFF. In DNA form, the CDR3 reads TGCAGTGCTAGAGATGCAGGGGTTGGGAATGATGAGCAGTTCTTC.